The subject of this entry is one TCR beta chain. The J segment lost 0 bases and the V segment lost 3 bases, leaving 6 bases of the junction unmatched. This CDR3 has 16 residues. CDR1 and CDR2 (germline): LGHNA, YNFKEQ. Libraries were prepared by immunoSEQ multiplex PCR; TCRdb keeps only in-frame clonotypes and omits some of them. Here the sample spans approximately 100,000 clones, 80% to 95% being singletons. The sample belongs to a study of OX40 agonist ivuxolimab in advanced cancers. The chain employs TRBV4-2 and TRBJ2-5, with TRBD2 identical over 8 bases. The source is an adult with an advanced solid tumor such as melanoma, head and neck, liver or kidney cancer. The material was CD4+ or CD8+ T cells sorted from blood, obtained in a trial of the OX40 agonist ivuxolimab. Written as DNA, the CDR3 is TGTGCCAGCAGCCAGCGTATACTAGCGGACCAAGAGACCCAGTACTTC. It encodes CASSQRILADQETQYF.